A selection of T cell receptor beta chains follows, all from one sample in a study of cytomegalovirus exposure and HLA in healthy donors. TCRdb's table, derived via immunoSEQ multiplex PCR, lists solely in-frame clones and lacks some. This sample contains 220,000 or so clones. The specimen was PBMCs. Receptors were obtained from a girl aged 2-10 years in good health and CMV-seropositive. Each CDR3 is given without its conserved first and last residue.

cdr3_aa: ASSLDPGQGAINTQY
j_call: TRBJ2-3
v_call: TRBV5-1

cdr3_aa: ASSARFGQGAFGYT
j_call: TRBJ1-2
v_call: TRBV6-1

cdr3_aa: ASSPGGLAGELREF
j_call: TRBJ2-1
v_call: TRBV18

cdr3_aa: ASSPRQGGGPQH
j_call: TRBJ1-5
v_call: TRBV4-2

cdr3_aa: ASSESRDSNSYEQY
j_call: TRBJ2-7
v_call: TRBV25-1

cdr3_aa: SAQGAVTYEQY
j_call: .
v_call: TRBV29-1

cdr3_aa: ASPGQPLYGYT
j_call: TRBJ1-2
v_call: TRBV2

cdr3_aa: SVEEGGQGKNEQY
j_call: TRBJ2-7
v_call: TRBV29-1

cdr3_aa: ATGDRDRGPNEQF
j_call: TRBJ2-1
v_call: TRBV15

cdr3_aa: ASSYSSRSPYEQY
j_call: TRBJ2-7
v_call: TRBV6-5

cdr3_aa: ASSKTYEQY
j_call: TRBJ2-7
v_call: TRBV7-9

cdr3_aa: VRSLNRGNGELF
j_call: TRBJ2-2
v_call: TRBV7-5

cdr3_aa: ASSVFGAGGGYT
j_call: TRBJ1-2
v_call: TRBV6-1

cdr3_aa: ASSLGGTFYGYT
j_call: TRBJ1-2
v_call: TRBV5-6

cdr3_aa: ASSYWTGGTDEQY
j_call: TRBJ2-7
v_call: TRBV7-9

cdr3_aa: ASSLTGGEGEQF
j_call: TRBJ2-1
v_call: TRBV10-2

cdr3_aa: ASSPYTDTQY
j_call: TRBJ2-3
v_call: TRBV28

cdr3_aa: ASAYRLGRKRNGYT
j_call: TRBJ1-2
v_call: TRBV27

cdr3_aa: ASSEGTSVAGYT
j_call: TRBJ1-2
v_call: TRBV7-2

cdr3_aa: ASSWTTGFLGDGYT
j_call: TRBJ1-2
v_call: TRBV5-1

cdr3_aa: ASSIRGNQPQH
j_call: TRBJ1-5
v_call: TRBV19

cdr3_aa: SASPNTGELF
j_call: TRBJ2-2
v_call: TRBV29-1